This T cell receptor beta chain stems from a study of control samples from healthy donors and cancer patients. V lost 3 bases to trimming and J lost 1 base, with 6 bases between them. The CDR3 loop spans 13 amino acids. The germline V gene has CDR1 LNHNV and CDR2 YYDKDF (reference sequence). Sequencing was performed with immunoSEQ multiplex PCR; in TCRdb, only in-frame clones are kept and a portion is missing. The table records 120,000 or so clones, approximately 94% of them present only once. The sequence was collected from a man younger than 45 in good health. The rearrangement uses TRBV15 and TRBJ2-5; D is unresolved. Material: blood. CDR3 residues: CATSRTPQETQYF. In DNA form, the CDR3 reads TGTGCCACCAGCAGGACCCCCCAAGAGACCCAGTACTTC. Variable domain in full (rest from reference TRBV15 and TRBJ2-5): DAMVIQNPRYQVTQFGKPVTLSCSQTLNHNVMYWYQQKSSQAPKLLFHYYDKDFNNEADTPDNFQSRRPNTSFCFLDIRSPGLGDTAMYLCATSRTPQETQYFGPGTRLLVL.